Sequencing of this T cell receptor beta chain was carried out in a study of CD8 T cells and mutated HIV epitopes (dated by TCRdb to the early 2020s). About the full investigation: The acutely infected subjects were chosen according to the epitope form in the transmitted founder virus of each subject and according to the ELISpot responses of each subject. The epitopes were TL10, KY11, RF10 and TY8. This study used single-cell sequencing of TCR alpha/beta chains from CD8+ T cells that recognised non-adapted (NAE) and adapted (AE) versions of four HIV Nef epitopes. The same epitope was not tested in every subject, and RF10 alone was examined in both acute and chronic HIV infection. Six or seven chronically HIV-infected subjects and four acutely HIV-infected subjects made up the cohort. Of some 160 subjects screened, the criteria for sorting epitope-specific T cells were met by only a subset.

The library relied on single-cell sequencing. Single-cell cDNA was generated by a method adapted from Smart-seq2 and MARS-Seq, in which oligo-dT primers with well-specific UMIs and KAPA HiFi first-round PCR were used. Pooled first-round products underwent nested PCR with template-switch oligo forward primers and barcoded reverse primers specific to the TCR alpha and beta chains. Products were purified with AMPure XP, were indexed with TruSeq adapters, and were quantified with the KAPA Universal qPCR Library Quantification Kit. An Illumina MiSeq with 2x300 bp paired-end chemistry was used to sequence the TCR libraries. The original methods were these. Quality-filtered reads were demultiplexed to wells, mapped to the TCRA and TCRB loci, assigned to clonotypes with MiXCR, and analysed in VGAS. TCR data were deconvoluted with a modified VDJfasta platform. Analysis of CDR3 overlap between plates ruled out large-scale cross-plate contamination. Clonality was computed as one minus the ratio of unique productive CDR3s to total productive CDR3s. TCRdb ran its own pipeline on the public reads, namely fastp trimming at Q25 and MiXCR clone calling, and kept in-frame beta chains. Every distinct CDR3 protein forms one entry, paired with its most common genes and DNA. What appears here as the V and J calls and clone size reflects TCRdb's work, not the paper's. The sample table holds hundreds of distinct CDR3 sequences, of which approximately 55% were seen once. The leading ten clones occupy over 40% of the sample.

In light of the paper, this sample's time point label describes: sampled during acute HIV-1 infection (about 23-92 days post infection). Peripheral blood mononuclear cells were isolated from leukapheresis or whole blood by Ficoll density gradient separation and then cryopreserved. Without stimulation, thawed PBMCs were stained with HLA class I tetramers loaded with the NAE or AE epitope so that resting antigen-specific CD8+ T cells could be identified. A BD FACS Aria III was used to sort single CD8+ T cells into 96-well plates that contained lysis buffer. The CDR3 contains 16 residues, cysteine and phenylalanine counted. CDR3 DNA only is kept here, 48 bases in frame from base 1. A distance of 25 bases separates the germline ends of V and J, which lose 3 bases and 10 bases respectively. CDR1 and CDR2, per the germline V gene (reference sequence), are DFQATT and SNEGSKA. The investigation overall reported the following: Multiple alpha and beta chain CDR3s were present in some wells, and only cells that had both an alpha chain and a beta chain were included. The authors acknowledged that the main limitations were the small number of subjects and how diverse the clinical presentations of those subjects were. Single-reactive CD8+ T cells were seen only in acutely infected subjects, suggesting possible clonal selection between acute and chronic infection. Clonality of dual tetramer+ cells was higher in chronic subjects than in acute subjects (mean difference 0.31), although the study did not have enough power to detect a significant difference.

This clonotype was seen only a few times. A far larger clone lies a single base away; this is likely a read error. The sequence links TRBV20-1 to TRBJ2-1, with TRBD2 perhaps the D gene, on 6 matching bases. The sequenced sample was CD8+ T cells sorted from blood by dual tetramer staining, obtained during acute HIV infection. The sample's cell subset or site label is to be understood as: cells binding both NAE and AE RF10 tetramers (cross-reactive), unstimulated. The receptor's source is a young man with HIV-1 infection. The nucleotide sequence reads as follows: TGCAGTGCTAGCGGCCGGGACTCCTCATTCTACTACGAGCAGTTCTTC. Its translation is CSASGRDSSFYYEQFF.